Sequencing of this T cell receptor beta chain was carried out in a study of blood T cell repertoires in COVID-19. Study information: Italy, Spain and the United States were the sources of the convalescent and acute COVID-19 samples. T cells, B-cell-depleted T cells, or PBMCs supplied cDNA or gDNA.

Germline trimming cut 6 bases from V and 6 bases from J; bases unmatched to any gene: 7. CDR1 is SGHVS and CDR2 is FQNEAQ in the germline V gene. The CDR3 runs 13 residues. In the original workflow: Amplification from reference gene primers served as the basis for estimated nucleated cell counts. TCRdb's table, derived via immunoSEQ multiplex PCR, lists solely in-frame clones and lacks some. V, J and clone size derive from that table, while D and trimming were established from the DNA sequence. The repertoire holds under 100,000 clones, about 90% seen once, with 4.6% in the top ten. This sequence originates from a man in his fifties or sixties with active COVID-19. The V gene is TRBV7-8, the J gene TRBJ2-7; 8 bases are shared with TRBD1. Sequences were obtained from peripheral blood. In DNA form, the CDR3 reads TGTGCCAGCAGTCCGGGACAGGCGGGCGAGCAGTACTTC. This codes for CASSPGQAGEQYF. Using reference TRBV7-8 and TRBJ2-7 for the parts outside the CDR3, the full variable domain is GAGVSQSPRYKVAKRGQDVALRCDPISGHVSLFWYQQALGQGPEFLTYFQNEAQLDKSGLPSDRFFAERPEGSVSTLKIQRTQQEDSAVYLCASSPGQAGEQYFGPGTRLTVT.